The sequence of this T cell receptor (beta chain) was determined in a study of T cells in localized non-small cell lung cancer. The study's findings and limits: Elevated blood T cell density was associated with longer overall survival. Of the tissues analyzed, uninvolved adjacent lung showed maximal T cell clonality, greater than tumor.

Remarks on this clone: The antigen is not known.

Generated by immunoSEQ multiplex PCR, the TCRdb table keeps only in-frame clones and is missing some. The table shows tens of thousands of clones, with approximately 84% occurring only once. The material sequenced was peripheral blood, taken before any cancer treatment. The TCR originated in a male donor aged 60 or older with stage I squamous cell lung carcinoma.

CDR3 bases: TGCGCCAGCAGTTCAGGGGTGGGGCGCACAGATACGCAGTATTTT. As protein: CASSSGVGRTDTQYF. The chain combines TRBV5-1 with TRBJ2-3; weak D call: TRBD1 (6 bases). V dropped 5 bases and J dropped 1 base, with 14 bases sitting between them. The germline CDR1 and CDR2 sequences are SGHRS and YFSETQ. CDR3 length: 15 amino acids.